This record concerns one T cell receptor (beta chain) sequence. With V trimmed by 2 bases and J by 1 base, 5 bases remained unmatched. The CDR3 sequence is 15 residues long. CDR1 is SGHVS and CDR2 is FNYEAQ in the germline V gene. The data were taken from a study of blood T cell repertoires in COVID-19. TCRdb keeps only in-frame clones here, not all; method: immunoSEQ multiplex PCR. Of 120,000 or so clones listed, around 87% are singletons. Sequenced: peripheral blood. This rearrangement joins TRBV7-6 to TRBJ2-7; 7 positions agree with TRBD1. This clonotype was obtained from a woman aged 70-85 years with acute or convalescent COVID-19. For the CDR3, the DNA is TGTGCCAGCAGCTTAAGCTGGGACAGATCCTACGAGCAGTACTTC. It encodes CASSLSWDRSYEQYF.